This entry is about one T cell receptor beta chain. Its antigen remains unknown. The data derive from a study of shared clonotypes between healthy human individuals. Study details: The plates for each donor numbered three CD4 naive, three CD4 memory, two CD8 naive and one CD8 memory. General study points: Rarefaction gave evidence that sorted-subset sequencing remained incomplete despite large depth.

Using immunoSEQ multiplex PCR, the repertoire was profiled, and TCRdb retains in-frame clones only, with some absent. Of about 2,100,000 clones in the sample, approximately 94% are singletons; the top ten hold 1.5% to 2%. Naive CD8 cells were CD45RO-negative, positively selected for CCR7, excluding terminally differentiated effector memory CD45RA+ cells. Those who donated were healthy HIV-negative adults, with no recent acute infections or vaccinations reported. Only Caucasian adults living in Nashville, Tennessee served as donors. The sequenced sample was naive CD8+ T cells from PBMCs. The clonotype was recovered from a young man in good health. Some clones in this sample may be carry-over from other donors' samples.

CDR3 in amino acids: CASSLRLAGDPEQFF. The CDR3 DNA reads as TGTGCCAGCAGCCTCCGACTAGCGGGGGATCCTGAGCAGTTCTTC. This chain joins TRBV7-3 and TRBJ2-1; 12 bases fit TRBD2. Germline V gene lookup returns CDR1 SGHTA and CDR2 FQGTGA. The CDR3 totals 15 residues. With V trimmed by 5 bases and J by 9 bases, 8 bases remained unmatched.